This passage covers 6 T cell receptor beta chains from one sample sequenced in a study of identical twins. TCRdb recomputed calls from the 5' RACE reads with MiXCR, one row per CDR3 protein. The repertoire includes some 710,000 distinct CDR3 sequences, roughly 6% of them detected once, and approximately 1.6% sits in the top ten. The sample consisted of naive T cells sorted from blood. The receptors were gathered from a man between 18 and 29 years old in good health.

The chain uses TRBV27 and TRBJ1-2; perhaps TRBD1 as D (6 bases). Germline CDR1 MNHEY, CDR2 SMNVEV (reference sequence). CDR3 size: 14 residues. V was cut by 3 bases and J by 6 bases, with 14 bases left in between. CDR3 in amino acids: CASSFLGGVDGYTF. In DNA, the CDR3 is TGTGCCAGCAGTTTCCTGGGGGGCGTCGATGGCTACACCTTC.

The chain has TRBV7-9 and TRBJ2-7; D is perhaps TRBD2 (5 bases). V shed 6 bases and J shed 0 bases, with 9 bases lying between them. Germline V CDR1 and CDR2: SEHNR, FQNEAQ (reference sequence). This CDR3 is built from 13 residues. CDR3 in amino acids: CASRRESSYEQYV. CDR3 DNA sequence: TGTGCCAGCAGGAGGGAGAGCTCCTACGAGCAGTACGTC.

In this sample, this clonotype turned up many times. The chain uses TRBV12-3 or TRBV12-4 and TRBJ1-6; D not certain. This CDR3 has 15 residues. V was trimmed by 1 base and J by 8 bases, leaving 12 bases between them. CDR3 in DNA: TGTGCCAGCAGTTTAGAGGCCGGAAGGGATTCACCCCTCCACTTT. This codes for CASSLEAGRDSPLHF.

CDR3 in DNA: TGCAGTGCTAGTGGGGCTAGCGGGGAAGTATACAATGAGCAGTTCTTC. It codes for CSASGASGEVYNEQFF. This chain links TRBV20-1 with TRBJ2-1; the match to TRBD2 covers 9 bases. Germline V lookup: CDR1 DFQATT, CDR2 SNEGSKA (reference sequence). CDR3 length equals 16 residues. V trimming: 3 bases; J trimming: 4 bases; junction bases outside the gene matches: 10.

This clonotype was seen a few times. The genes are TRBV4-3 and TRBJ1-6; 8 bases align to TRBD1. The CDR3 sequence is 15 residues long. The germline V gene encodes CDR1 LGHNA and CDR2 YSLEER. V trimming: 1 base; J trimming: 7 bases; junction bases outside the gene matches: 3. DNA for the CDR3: TGCGCCAGCAGCCAAGGCGGACAGGGAAATTCACCCCTCCACTTT. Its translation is CASSQGGQGNSPLHF.

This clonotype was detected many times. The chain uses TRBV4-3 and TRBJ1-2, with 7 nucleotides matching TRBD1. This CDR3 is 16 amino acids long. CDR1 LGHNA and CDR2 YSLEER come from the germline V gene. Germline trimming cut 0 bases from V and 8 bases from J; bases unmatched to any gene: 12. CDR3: CASSQDSKGAAEGYTF. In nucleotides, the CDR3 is TGCGCCAGCAGCCAAGATTCGAAGGGGGCGGCTGAGGGCTACACCTTC.